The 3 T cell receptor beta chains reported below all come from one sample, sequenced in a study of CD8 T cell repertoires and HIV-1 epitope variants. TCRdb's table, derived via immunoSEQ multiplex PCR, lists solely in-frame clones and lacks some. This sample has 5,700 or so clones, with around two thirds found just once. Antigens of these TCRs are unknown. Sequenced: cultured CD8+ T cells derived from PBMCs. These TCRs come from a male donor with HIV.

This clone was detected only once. As DNA, the CDR3 is TGTGCCAGCAGCCAAGATCCGGGGGTCTCGGTATTTAATGAAAAACTGTTTTTT. Translated, it gives CASSQDPGVSVFNEKLFF. J is TRBJ1-4 and V is TRBV4-2; a weak D match, TRBD1 (5 bases). CDR1 is LGHNA and CDR2 is YNFKEQ in the germline V gene. Between the trimmed V and J ends, which lost 0 bases and 4 bases, there was a span of 18 bases. The CDR3 sequence is 18 residues long.

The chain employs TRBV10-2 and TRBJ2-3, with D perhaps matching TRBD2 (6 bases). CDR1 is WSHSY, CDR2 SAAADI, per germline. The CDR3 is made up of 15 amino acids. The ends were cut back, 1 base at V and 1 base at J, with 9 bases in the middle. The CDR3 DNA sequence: TGCGCCAGCAGTGAGTGGGCTAGCGGCACAGATACGCAGTATTTT. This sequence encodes CASSEWASGTDTQYF.

CDR3 residues: CASSVTANTGELFF. CDR3 nucleotides: TGTGCCAGCAGCGTAACAGCGAACACCGGGGAGCTGTTTTTT. The chain has TRBV11-2 and TRBJ2-2; D is ambiguous. Germline V CDR1 and CDR2: SGHAT, FQNNGV. V lost 5 bases, J lost 0 bases, and 7 bases lay in between. The CDR3 loop spans 14 amino acids.